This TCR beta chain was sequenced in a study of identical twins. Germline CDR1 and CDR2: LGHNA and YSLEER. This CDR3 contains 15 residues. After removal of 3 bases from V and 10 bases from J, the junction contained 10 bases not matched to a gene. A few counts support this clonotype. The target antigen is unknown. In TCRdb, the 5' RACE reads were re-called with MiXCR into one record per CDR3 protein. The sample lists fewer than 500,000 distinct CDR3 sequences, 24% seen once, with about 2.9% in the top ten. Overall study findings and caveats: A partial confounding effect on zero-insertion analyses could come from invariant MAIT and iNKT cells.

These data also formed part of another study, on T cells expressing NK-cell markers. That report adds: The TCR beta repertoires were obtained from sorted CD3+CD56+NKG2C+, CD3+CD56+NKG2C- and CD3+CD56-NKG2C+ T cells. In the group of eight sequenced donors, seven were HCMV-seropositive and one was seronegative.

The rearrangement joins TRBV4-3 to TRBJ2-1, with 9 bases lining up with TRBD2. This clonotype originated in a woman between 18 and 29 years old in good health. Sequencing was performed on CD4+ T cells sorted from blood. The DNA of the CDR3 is TGCGCCAGCAGCCACGGGCTGGTGCGGGAGGGAGAGCAGTTCTTC. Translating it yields CASSHGLVREGEQFF.